These T cell receptor beta chains were read from a single sample in a study of blood T cell repertoires in COVID-19. The protocol was immunoSEQ multiplex PCR, while the TCRdb copy is restricted to in-frame clones and leaves out a portion. The table lists some 210,000 clones, roughly 79% of them singletons, with 8.9% in the top ten. The specimen was PBMCs or T cells enriched from blood (not recorded which). These receptors were collected from a woman in her forties or fifties with acute COVID-19. Both conserved end residues are part of each CDR3. The D gene is left open where the match is weak. The size of a clone is reported for some rows only, either as once, few or many, or as a class for expanded clones.

D gene,V gene,clone size,CDR3 protein
.,TRBV6-5,.,CASRIQGILNSPLHF
TRBD2,TRBV7-3,.,CASSQALAGIDTQYF
TRBD1,TRBV12-5,.,CARPGTGGYEQYF
TRBD1,TRBV19,.,CASSIDNPGQGAAANYGYTF
.,TRBV11-2,few,CASSLGLGQNEKLFF
.,TRBV16,.,CASSQTEAYGYTF
.,TRBV4-3,.,CASSQVFGDPGYGYTF
TRBD2,TRBV25-1,.,CASTSAGGLNTGELFF
TRBD2,TRBV24-1,once,CATSVPGTSGYNEQFF
TRBD1,TRBV7-9,.,CASSPERTGGGETQYF
TRBD1,TRBV5-1,once,CASSLTGEGYEKLFF
TRBD2,TRBV7-2,.,CASSLSVTSGSRDTQYF
.,TRBV5-1,once,CASSPQGGLVETQYF
TRBD1,TRBV10-3,.,CAISESGQGASPLHF
.,TRBV7-2,.,CASSLEAGKNIQYF
.,TRBV14,.,CASSQVRQLNEKLFF
.,TRBV21-1,.,CATDARWCQPQHF
TRBD1,TRBV27,.,CASSWGQKEKLFF
TRBD2,TRBV19,.,CASSIGLAGLNIQYF
.,TRBV28,once,CASGENYGYTF
.,TRBV28,.,CASGPTTPRGETQYF
TRBD2,TRBV30,.,CAWGRAGLAGVVDTQYF
TRBD2,TRBV7-2,.,CASSPKSGRAISGELFF
TRBD2,TRBV5-1,.,CASSLAPPGLAGTDTQYF